Detailed here is one T cell receptor beta chain. Its antigen is unknown. This specimen comes from a study of cytotoxic CD8 clonotypes in ibrutinib-treated CLL. Study at large: Response material was collected after a median approximately 11 months of treatment, range 6 to 36. Study-level points and caveats: Clonality at baseline surpassed age-matched healthy donors and tracked circulating CD8+ T-cell counts.

Germline V gene data show CDR1 as SGHVS and CDR2 as FQNEAQ. V was shortened by 5 bases and J by 2 bases, with 13 bases between the two germline ends. The CDR3 extends over 14 amino acids. Clones were read by immunoSEQ multiplex PCR, and TCRdb kept only the in-frame ones, dropping some. This sample carries 60,000 to 65,000 clones, roughly 57% of them seen once, and the ten largest clones take about 15%. This receptor was identified in a human donor with chronic lymphocytic leukemia. The rearrangement links TRBV7-8 to TRBJ2-7, with D possibly TRBD2 on 5 matching bases. The sample consisted of PBMCs, taken after 12 months of ibrutinib treatment. CDR3 nucleotide sequence: TGTGCCAGCAGCCCAGTAGCGAGGGCCTACGAGCAGTACTTC. This encodes CASSPVARAYEQYF.